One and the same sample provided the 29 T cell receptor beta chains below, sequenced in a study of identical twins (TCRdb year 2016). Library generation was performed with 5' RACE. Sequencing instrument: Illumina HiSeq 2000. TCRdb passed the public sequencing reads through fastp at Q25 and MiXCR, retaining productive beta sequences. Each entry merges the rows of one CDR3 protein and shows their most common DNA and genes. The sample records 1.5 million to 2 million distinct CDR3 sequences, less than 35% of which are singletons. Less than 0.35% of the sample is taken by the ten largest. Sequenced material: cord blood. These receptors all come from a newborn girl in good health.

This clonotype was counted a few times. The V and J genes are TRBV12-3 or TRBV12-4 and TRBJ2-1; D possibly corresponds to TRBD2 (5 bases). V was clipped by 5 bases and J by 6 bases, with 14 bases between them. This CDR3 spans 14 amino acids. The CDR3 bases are TGTGCCAGCAGTAGACGCGGCGGGCTCAATGAGCAGTTCTTC. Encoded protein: CASSRRGGLNEQFF.

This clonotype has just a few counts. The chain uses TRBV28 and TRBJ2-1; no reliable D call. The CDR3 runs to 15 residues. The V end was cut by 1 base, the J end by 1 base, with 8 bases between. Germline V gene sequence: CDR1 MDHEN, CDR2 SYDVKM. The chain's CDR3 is CASSLSDLSYNEQFF. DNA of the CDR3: TGTGCCAGCAGTTTATCTGATCTTTCCTACAATGAGCAGTTCTTC.

The CDR3 DNA reads TGTGCCGCAAAAGGGACTGGCGGGGGGAATGAGCAGTTCTTC. Amino acids: CAAKGTGGGNEQFF. V is TRBV10-3 and J is TRBJ2-1; 8 bases match TRBD2. J was trimmed by 7 bases and V by 11 bases; bases with no gene match: 13. This CDR3 spans 14 amino acids. The V gene's germline CDR1 is ENHRY and CDR2 SYGVKD.

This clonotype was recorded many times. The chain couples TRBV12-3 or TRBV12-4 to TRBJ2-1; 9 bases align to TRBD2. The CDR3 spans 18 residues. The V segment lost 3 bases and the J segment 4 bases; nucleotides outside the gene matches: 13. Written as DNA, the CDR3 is TGTGCCAGCAGTTTCCGGCTAGCGGGGCTTACGAGATACAATGAGCAGTTCTTC. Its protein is CASSFRLAGLTRYNEQFF.

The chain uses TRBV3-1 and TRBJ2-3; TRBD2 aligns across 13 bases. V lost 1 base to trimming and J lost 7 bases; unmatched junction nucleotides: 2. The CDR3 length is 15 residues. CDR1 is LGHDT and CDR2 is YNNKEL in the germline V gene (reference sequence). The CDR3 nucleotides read TGTGCCAGCAGCCAAGGACTAGCGGGGGGCTATACGCAGTATTTT. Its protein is CASSQGLAGGYTQYF.

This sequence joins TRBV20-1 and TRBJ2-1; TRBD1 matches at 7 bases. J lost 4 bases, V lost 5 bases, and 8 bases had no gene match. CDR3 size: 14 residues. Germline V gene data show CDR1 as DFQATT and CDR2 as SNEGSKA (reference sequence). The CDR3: CSACRGLRYNEQFF. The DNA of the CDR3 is TGCAGTGCTTGCAGGGGGTTAAGATACAATGAGCAGTTCTTC.

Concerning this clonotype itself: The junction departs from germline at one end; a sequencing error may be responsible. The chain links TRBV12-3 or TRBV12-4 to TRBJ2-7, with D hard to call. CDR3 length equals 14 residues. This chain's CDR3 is CASSLDGGSYEQDF. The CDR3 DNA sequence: TGTGCCAGCAGTTTAGATGGCGGCTCCTACGAGCAGGACTTC.

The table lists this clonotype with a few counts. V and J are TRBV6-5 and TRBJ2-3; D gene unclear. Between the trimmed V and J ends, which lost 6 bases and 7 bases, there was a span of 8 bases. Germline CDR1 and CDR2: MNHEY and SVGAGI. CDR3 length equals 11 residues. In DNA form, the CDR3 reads TGTGCCAGCAGGACGAGCTATACGCAGTATTTT. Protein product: CASRTSYTQYF.

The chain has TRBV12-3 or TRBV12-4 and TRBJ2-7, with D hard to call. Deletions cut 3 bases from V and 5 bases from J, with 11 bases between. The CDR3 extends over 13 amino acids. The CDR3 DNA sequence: TGTGCCAGCAGTTTGTGGAGACTGGACGAGCAGTACTTC. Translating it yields CASSLWRLDEQYF.

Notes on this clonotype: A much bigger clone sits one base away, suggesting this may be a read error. The CDR3 protein is CSVEDPTSGVNYGQYF. CDR3 coding DNA: TGCAGCGTTGAAGACCCCACTAGCGGGGTTAACTACGGGCAGTACTTC. V usage is TRBV29-1 and J usage is TRBJ2-7; 10 positions agree with TRBD2. Germline V gene lookup returns CDR1 SQVTM and CDR2 ANQGSEA. CDR3 length equals 16 residues.

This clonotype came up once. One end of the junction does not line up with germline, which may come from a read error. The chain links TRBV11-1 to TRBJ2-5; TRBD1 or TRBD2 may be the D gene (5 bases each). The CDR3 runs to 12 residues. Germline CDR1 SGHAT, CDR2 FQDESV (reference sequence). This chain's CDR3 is CTSSLELGEQYF. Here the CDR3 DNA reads TGTACCAGCAGCTTAGAACTAGGGGAGCAGTACTTC.

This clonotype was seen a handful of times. The CDR3 is CAISGQGQYEQYF. CDR3 in DNA: TGTGCCATCAGCGGACAGGGGCAATACGAGCAGTACTTC. The V call is TRBV10-3, the J call TRBJ2-7; 9 nucleotides align to TRBD1. This CDR3 region has 13 residues. CDR1 and CDR2 from the germline V gene are ENHRY and SYGVKD. V trimming: 6 bases; J trimming: 4 bases; junction bases outside the gene matches: 4.

CDR3 protein: CASSPQRRSSNYGYTF. The DNA for the CDR3 is TGCGCCAGCAGCCCTCAACGGCGATCCTCCAACTATGGCTACACCTTC. The chain recombines TRBV4-1 with TRBJ1-2; no clear D gene. Deletions cut 4 bases from V and 2 bases from J, with 17 bases between. This CDR3 comprises 16 residues. Germline CDR1 is MGHRA and CDR2 is YSYEKL.

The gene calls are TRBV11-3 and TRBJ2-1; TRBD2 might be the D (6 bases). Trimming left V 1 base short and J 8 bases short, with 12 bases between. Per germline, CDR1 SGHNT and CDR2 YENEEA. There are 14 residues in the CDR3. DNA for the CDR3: TGTGCCAGCAGCTTAGGTCGGACTACAGATGAGCAGTTCTTC. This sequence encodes CASSLGRTTDEQFF. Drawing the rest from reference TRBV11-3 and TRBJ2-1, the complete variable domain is EAGVVQSPRYKIIEKKQPVAFWCNPISGHNTLYWYLQNLGQGPELLIRYENEEAVDDSQLPKDRFSAERLKGVDSTLKIQPAELGDSAVYLCASSLGRTTDEQFFGPGTRLTVL.

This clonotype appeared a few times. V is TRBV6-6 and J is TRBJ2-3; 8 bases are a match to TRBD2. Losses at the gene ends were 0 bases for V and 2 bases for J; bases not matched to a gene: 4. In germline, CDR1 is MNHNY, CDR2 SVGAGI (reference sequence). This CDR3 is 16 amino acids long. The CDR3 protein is CASSYSSGRVTDTQYF. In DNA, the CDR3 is TGTGCCAGCAGTTACTCAAGCGGGAGAGTCACAGATACGCAGTATTTT.

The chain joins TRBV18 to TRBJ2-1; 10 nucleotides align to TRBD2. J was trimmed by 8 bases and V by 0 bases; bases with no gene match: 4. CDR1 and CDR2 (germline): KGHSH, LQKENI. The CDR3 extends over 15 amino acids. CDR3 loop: CASSPPSSGSHEQFF. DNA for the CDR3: TGTGCCAGCTCACCACCGTCTAGCGGGAGTCATGAGCAGTTCTTC.

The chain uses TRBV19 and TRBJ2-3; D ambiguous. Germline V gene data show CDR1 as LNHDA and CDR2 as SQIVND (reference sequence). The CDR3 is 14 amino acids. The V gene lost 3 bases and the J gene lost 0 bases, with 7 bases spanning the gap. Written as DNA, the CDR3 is TGTGCCAGTAGTATGCGGACCAGCACAGATACGCAGTATTTT. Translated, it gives CASSMRTSTDTQYF.

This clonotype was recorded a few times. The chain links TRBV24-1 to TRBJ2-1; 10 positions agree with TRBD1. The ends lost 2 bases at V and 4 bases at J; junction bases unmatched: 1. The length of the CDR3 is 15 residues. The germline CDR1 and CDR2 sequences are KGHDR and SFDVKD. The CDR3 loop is CATSDWDRGYNEQFF. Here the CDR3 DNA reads TGTGCCACCAGTGATTGGGACAGGGGATACAATGAGCAGTTCTTC.

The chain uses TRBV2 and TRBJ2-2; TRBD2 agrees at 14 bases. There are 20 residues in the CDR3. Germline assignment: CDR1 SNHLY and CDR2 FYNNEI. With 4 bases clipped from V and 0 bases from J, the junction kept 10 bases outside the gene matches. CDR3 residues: CASSVRPGLAGGPNTGELFF. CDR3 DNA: TGTGCCAGCAGTGTACGTCCAGGACTAGCGGGGGGCCCGAACACCGGGGAGCTGTTTTTT.

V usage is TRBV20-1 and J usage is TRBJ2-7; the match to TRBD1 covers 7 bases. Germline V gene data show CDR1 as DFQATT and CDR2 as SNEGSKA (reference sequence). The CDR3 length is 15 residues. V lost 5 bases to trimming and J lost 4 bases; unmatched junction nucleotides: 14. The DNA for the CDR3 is TGCAGTGCTTATACTCCAAGACAGGGTTTGTACGAGCAGTACTTC. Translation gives CSAYTPRQGLYEQYF.

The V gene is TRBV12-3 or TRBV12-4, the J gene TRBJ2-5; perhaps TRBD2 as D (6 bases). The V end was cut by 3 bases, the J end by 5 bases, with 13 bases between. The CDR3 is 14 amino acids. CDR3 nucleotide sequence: TGTGCCAGCAGTTTTCGGCTAGGGAGGGAGACCCAGTACTTC. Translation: CASSFRLGRETQYF.

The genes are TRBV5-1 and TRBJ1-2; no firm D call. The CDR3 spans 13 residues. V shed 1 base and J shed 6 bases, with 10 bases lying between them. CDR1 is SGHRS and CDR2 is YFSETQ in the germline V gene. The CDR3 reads CASSLNEINGYTF. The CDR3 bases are TGCGCCAGCAGCTTGAATGAGATTAATGGCTACACCTTC.

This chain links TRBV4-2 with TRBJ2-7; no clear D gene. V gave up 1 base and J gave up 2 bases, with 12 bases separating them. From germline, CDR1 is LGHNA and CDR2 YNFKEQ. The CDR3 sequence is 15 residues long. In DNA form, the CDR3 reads TGTGCCAGCAGCCAAGTTTCAGGTTTTGCCTACGAGCAGTACTTC. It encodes CASSQVSGFAYEQYF.

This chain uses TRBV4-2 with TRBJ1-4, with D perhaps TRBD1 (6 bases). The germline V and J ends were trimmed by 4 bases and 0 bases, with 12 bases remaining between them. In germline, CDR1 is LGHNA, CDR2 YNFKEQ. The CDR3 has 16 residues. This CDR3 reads CASSPQGIATNEKLFF. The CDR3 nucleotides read TGTGCCAGCAGCCCCCAGGGGATTGCAACTAATGAAAAACTGTTTTTT.

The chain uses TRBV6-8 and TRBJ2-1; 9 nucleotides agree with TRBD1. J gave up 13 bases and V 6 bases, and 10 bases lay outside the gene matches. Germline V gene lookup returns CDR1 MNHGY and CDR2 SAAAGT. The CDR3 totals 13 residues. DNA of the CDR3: TGTGCCAGCAGCGCGACGGGACAGGGAATACAGTTCTTC. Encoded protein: CASSATGQGIQFF.

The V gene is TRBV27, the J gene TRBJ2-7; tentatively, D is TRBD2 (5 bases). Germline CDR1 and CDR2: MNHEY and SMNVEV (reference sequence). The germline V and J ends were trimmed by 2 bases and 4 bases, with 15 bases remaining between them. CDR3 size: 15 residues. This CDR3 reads CASSLIAKSIYEQYF. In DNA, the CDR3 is TGTGCCAGCAGTTTAATAGCGAAAAGTATTTACGAGCAGTACTTC.

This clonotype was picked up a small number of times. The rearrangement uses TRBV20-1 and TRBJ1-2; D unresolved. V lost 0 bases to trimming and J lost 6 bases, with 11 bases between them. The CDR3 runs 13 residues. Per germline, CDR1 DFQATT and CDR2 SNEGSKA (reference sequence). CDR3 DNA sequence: TGCAGTGCTAGAGATTGGGGAAAGAATGGCTACACCTTC. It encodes CSARDWGKNGYTF.

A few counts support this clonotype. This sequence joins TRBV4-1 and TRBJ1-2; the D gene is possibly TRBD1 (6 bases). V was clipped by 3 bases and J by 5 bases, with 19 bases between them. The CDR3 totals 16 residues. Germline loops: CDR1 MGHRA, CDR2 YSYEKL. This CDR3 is CASSQESGTSLYGYTF. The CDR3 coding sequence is TGCGCCAGCAGCCAGGAATCCGGGACATCCCTTTATGGCTACACCTTC.

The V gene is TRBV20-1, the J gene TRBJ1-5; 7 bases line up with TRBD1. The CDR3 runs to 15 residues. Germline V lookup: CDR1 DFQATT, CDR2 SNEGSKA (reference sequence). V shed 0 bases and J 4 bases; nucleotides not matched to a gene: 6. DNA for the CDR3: TGCAGTGCTAGAGATGGGGACAGTTATAATCAGCCCCAGCATTTT. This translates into CSARDGDSYNQPQHF.